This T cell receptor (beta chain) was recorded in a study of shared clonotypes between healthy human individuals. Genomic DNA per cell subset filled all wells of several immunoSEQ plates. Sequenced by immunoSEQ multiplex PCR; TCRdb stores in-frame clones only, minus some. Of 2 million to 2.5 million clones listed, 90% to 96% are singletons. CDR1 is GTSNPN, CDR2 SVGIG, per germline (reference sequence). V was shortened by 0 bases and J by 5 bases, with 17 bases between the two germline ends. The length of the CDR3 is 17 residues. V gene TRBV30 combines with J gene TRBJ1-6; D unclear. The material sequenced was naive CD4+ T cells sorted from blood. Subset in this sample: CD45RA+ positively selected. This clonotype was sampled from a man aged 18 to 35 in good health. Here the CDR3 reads CAWSVRPGRADNSPLHF. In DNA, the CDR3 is TGTGCCTGGAGTGTACGCCCGGGGAGGGCCGATAATTCACCCCTCCACTTT. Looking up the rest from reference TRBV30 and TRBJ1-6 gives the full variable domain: SQTIHQWPATLVQPVGSPLSLECTVEGTSNPNLYWYRQAAGRGLQLLFYSVGIGQISSEVPQNLSASRPQDRQFILSSKKLLLSDSGFYLCAWSVRPGRADNSPLHFGNGTRLTVT.